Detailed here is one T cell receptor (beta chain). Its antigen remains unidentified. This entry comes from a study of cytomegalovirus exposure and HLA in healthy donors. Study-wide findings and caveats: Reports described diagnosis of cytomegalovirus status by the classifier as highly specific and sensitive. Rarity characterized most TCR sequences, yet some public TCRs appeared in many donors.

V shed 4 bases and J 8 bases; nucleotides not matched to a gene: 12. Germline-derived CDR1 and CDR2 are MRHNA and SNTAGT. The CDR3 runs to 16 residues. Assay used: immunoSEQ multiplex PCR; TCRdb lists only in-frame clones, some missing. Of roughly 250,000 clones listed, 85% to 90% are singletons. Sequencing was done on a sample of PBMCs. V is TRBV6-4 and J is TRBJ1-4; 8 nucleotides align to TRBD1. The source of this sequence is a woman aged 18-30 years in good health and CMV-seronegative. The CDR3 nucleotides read TGTGCCAGCAGTGGGGGGGAACAGGGGGGTGACGAAAAACTGTTTTTT. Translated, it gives CASSGGEQGGDEKLFF.